The T cell receptor (beta chain) described here comes from a study of blood T cell repertoires in COVID-19. About the research overall: Researchers got acute and convalescent COVID-19 samples from the United States, Italy and Spain.

Germline CDR1 and CDR2: SGHVS and FQNEAQ. CDR3 length equals 15 residues. Trimming cost V 1 base and J 5 bases, with 15 bases left between them. In the source study's methods: By means of reference gene primer amplification, nucleated cell counts were estimated. Data came from immunoSEQ multiplex PCR; TCRdb stores just in-frame clones and leaves some out. That table furnishes V, J and clone size, whereas the DNA furnished D and trimming. The sample lists about 220,000 clones, 75% to 85% occurring once. The sequenced sample was peripheral blood. This receptor was obtained from a human donor in a cohort sampled during active COVID-19. This chain connects TRBV7-8 to TRBJ2-7; a weak D match, TRBD1 (6 bases). CDR3: CASSLGTGRKNEQYF. The CDR3, as DNA: TGTGCCAGCAGCTTAGGCACAGGGAGAAAAAACGAGCAGTACTTC.